These 6 T cell receptor beta chains originate from one sample sequenced in a study of STAT5B mutations in CD4+ large granular lymphocyte leukemia. Data came from immunoSEQ multiplex PCR; TCRdb stores just in-frame clones and leaves some out. Among roughly 30,000 clones listed, more than 60% were seen once. Sequenced input: CD4+ T cells from blood buffy coats. The receptor source for this set is a human donor in good health.

V and J are TRBV6-6 and TRBJ2-5; possible D gene TRBD1, 6 bases. Germline CDR1 reads MNHNY; CDR2 reads SVGAGI (reference sequence). This CDR3 has 14 amino acids. V lost 0 bases and J 4 bases, leaving 9 bases between the germline ends. CDR3 sequence (DNA): TGTGCCAGCAGTTACTCAACAGGGCGAGAGACCCAGTACTTC. Its translation is CASSYSTGRETQYF.

The rearrangement links TRBV6-5 to TRBJ2-7, with D perhaps TRBD2 (6 bases). In germline, CDR1 is MNHEY, CDR2 SVGAGI. V gave up 0 bases and J gave up 11 bases, with 14 bases separating them. CDR3 length: 13 residues. CDR3 nucleotides: TGTGCCAGCAGTTACTCGGGGTCACTAGCTGAGTACTTC. It is translated as CASSYSGSLAEYF.

The chain employs TRBV7-6 and TRBJ1-1; unclear D gene. Trimming removed 1 base at V and 1 base at J, with 4 bases between. The CDR3 has 13 amino acids. Germline CDR1 is SGHVS and CDR2 is FNYEAQ. The CDR3: CASSLGSNTEAFF. CDR3 DNA: TGTGCCAGCAGCTTAGGTTCGAACACTGAAGCTTTCTTT. Using reference TRBV7-6 and TRBJ1-1 for the parts outside the CDR3, the full variable domain is GAGVSQSPRYKVTKRGQDVALRCDPISGHVSLYWYRQALGQGPEFLTYFNYEAQQDKSGLPNDRFSAERPEGSISTLTIQRTEQRDSAMYRCASSLGSNTEAFFGQGTRLTVV.

The rearrangement uses TRBV6-1 and TRBJ2-7; 8 bases map to TRBD1. CDR3 length: 15 residues. Germline V gene data show CDR1 as MNHNS and CDR2 as SASEGT. V trimming: 1 base; J trimming: 7 bases; junction bases outside the gene matches: 9. The DNA for the CDR3 is TGTGCCAGCAGTGAAGGGGGGCAGGGGGCGCGTGAGCAGTACGTC. It encodes CASSEGGQGAREQYV.

The CDR3 sequence: CASSPRGGYTF. CDR3 nucleotide sequence: TGTGCCAGCAGTCCCAGGGGTGGCTACACCTTC. The gene calls are TRBV28 and TRBJ1-2; TRBD1 is a possible D gene (6 bases). Trimming pared 5 bases from V and 7 bases from J, leaving 8 bases between. The germline CDR1 and CDR2 sequences are MDHEN and SYDVKM. The CDR3 is 11 amino acids.

This clone was detected only once. The chain uses TRBV5-1 and TRBJ2-1; a weak D match, TRBD1 (6 bases). Germline-derived CDR1 and CDR2 are SGHRS and YFSETQ. This CDR3 spans 15 amino acids. Trimming cost V 2 bases and J 3 bases, with 12 bases left between them. The CDR3 DNA is TGCGCCAGCAGCTTCCTGGGGGCGATCTACAATGAGCAGTTCTTC. Its translation: CASSFLGAIYNEQFF.